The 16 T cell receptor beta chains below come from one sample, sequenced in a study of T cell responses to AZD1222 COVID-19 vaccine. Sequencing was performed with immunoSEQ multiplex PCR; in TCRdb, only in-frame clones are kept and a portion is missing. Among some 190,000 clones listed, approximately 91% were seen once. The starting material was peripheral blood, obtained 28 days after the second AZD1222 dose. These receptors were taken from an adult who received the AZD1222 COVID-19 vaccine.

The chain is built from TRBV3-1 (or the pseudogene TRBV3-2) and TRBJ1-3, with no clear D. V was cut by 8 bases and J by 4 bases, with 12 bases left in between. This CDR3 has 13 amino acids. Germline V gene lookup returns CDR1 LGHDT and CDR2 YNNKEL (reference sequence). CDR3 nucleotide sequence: TGTGCCAGCGGAAGGACGGAAGGAAACACCATATATTTT. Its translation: CASGRTEGNTIYF.

The CDR3 DNA reads TGTGCCAGCTCATCTAGCGGTGACTTGGGGGAGCAGTACTTC. It translates to CASSSSGDLGEQYF. This chain links TRBV18 with TRBJ2-7; TRBD2 matches at 7 bases. CDR3 size: 14 residues. Germline CDR1 reads KGHSH; CDR2 reads LQKENI. The V gene end was trimmed by 5 bases and the J gene end by 7 bases; junction bases not matched to a gene: 11.

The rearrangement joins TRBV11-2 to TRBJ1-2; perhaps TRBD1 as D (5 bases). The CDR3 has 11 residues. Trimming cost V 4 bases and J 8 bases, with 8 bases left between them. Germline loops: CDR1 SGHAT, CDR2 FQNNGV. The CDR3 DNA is TGTGCCAGCAGCTCGCGGGGCGGCTACACCTTC. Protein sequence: CASSSRGGYTF.

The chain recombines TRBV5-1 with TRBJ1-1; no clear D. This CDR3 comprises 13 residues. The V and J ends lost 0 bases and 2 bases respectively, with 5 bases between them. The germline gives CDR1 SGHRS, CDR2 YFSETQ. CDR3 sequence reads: CASSLEQNTEAFF. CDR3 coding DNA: TGCGCCAGCAGCTTGGAGCAAAACACTGAAGCTTTCTTT.

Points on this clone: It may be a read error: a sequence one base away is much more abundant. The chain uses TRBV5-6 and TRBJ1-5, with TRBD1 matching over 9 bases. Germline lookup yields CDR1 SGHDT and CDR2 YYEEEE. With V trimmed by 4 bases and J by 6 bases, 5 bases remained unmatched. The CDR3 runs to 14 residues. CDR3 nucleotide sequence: TGTGCCAGCAGCCCCCAGGACAGGGGTCAGCCCCAGCATTTT. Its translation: CASSPQDRGQPQHF.

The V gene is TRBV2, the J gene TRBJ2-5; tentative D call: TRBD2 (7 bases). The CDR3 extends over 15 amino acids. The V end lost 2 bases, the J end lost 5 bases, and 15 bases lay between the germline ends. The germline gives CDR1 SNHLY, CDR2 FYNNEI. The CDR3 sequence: CASSELGGAGETQYF. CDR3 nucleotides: TGTGCCAGCAGTGAACTTGGGGGGGCCGGGGAGACCCAGTACTTC.

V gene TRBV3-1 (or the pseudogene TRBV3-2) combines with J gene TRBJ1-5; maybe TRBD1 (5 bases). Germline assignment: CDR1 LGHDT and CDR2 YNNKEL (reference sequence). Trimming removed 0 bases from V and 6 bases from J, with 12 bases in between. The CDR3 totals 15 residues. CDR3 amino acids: CASSQDRESGQPQHF. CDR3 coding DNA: TGTGCCAGCAGCCAAGACAGGGAATCCGGTCAGCCCCAGCATTTT.

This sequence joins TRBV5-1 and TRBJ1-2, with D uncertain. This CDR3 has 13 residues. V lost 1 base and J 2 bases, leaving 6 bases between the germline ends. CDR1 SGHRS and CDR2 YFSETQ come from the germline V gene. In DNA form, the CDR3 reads TGCGCCAGCAGCTTGTCGGAGAACTATGGCTACACCTTC. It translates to CASSLSENYGYTF.

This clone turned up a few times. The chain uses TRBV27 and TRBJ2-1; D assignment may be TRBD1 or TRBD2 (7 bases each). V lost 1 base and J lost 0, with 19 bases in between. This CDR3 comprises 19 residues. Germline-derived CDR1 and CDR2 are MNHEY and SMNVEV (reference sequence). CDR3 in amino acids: CASSLFRGGTDSSYNEQFF. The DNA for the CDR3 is TGTGCCAGCAGTTTATTCAGGGGGGGAACGGACAGCTCCTACAATGAGCAGTTCTTC.

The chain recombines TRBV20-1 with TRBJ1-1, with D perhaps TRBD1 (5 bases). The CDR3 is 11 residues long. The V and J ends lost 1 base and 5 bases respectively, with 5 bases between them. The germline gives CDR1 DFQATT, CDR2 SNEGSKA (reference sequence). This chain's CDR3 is CSARGGTEAFF. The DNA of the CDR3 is TGCAGTGCTAGAGGGGGGACTGAAGCTTTCTTT.

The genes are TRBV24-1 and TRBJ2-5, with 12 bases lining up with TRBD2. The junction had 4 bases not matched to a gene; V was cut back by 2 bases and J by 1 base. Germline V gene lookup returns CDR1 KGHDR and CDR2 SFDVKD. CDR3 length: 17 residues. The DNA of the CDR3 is TGTGCCACCAGTGATTCCCAACTAGCGGGGGGCCAAGAGACCCAGTACTTC. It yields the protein CATSDSQLAGGQETQYF.

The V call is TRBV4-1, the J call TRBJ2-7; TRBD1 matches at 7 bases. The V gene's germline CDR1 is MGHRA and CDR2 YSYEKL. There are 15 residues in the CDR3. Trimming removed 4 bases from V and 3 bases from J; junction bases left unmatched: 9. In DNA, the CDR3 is TGCGCCAGCAGCCTAAGAACGGGACAGAACTACGAGCAGTACTTC. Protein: CASSLRTGQNYEQYF.

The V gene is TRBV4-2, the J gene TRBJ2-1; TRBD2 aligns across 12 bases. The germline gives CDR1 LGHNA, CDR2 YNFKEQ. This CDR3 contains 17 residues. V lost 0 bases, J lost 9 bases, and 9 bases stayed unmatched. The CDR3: CASSQDLAGGPNGEQFF. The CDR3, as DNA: TGTGCCAGCAGCCAAGATCTAGCGGGGGGGCCCAATGGTGAGCAGTTCTTC.

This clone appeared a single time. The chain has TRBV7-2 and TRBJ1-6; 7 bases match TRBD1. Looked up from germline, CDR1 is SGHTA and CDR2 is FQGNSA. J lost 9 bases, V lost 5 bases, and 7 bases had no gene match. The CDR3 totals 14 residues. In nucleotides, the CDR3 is TGTGCCAGCAGCCAACAGGGGTTAGGTTCACCCCTCCACTTT. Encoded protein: CASSQQGLGSPLHF.

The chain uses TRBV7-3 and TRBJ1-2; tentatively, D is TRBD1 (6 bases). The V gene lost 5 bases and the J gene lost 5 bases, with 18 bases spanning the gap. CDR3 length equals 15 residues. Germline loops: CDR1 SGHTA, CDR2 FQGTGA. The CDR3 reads CASSPQGSRFYGYTF. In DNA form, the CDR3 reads TGTGCCAGCAGCCCGCAGGGGAGTCGATTTTATGGCTACACCTTC.

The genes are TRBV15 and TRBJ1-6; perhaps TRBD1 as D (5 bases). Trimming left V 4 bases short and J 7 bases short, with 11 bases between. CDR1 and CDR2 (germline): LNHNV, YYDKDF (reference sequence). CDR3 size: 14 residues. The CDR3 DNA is TGTGCCACCAGCACCCAGGGTGAGAATTCACCCCTCCACTTT. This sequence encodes CATSTQGENSPLHF.